Below, 31 T cell receptor beta chains from the same sample are listed, as sequenced in a study of T cell responses to AZD1222 COVID-19 vaccine. The protocol was immunoSEQ multiplex PCR, while the TCRdb copy is restricted to in-frame clones and leaves out a portion. Of roughly 150,000 clones in the sample, approximately 94% are singletons; the top ten hold 5.1%. The specimen was peripheral blood, collected 28 days after the second AZD1222 dose. The receptor set was obtained from an adult who received the AZD1222 COVID-19 vaccine.

The chain is built from TRBV25-1 and TRBJ1-6; D gene unclear. Germline V lookup: CDR1 MGHDK, CDR2 SYGVNS. The CDR3 sequence is 15 residues long. V was clipped by 1 base and J by 5 bases, with 9 bases between them. This chain's CDR3 is CASSEFGSDNSPLHF. CDR3 nucleotides: TGTGCCAGCAGTGAATTTGGGTCGGATAATTCACCCCTCCACTTT. The variable domain in full, completed from reference TRBV25-1 and TRBJ1-6, reads EADIYQTPRYLVIGTGKKITLECSQTMGHDKMYWYQQDPGMELHLIHYSYGVNSTEKGDLSSESTVSRIRTEHFPLTLESARPSHTSQYLCASSEFGSDNSPLHFGNGTRLTVT.

This rearrangement joins TRBV12-3 or TRBV12-4 to TRBJ1-3; D is undetermined. CDR3 length: 11 amino acids. Trimming cost V 6 bases and J 7 bases, with 7 bases left between them. CDR3 bases: TGTGCCAGCAGAATATTGAACACCATATATTTT. Translated, it gives CASRILNTIYF.

This chain links TRBV18 with TRBJ1-4, with 7 nucleotides matching TRBD1. This CDR3 is built from 14 residues. Per germline, CDR1 KGHSH and CDR2 LQKENI. The ends lost 5 bases at V and 8 bases at J; junction bases unmatched: 8. The CDR3 region is CASSGGRGNEKLFF. The CDR3, as DNA: TGTGCCAGCTCAGGAGGCAGGGGGAACGAAAAACTGTTTTTT. The full variable domain, rest sourced from reference TRBV18 and TRBJ1-4, is NAGVMQNPRHLVRRRGQEARLRCSPMKGHSHVYWYRQLPEEGLKFMVYLQKENIIDESGMPKERFSAEFPKEGPSILRIQQVVRGDSAAYFCASSGGRGNEKLFFGSGTQLSVL.

The CDR3 DNA is TGTGCCAGCACTCTAGGAGTAGGGTCTGAAGCTTTCTTT. Protein: CASTLGVGSEAFF. The chain is built from TRBV2 and TRBJ1-1; D gene uncertain. The CDR3 length is 13 residues. The V end lost 7 bases, the J end lost 6 bases, and 15 bases lay between the germline ends. The germline V gene has CDR1 SNHLY and CDR2 FYNNEI.

V gene TRBV28 combines with J gene TRBJ1-1; TRBD1 might be the D (5 bases). V was clipped by 5 bases and J by 4 bases, with 17 bases between them. Per the germline V gene, CDR1 is MDHEN and CDR2 is SYDVKM. There are 15 residues in the CDR3. CDR3 DNA: TGTGCCAGCAGTCCAGAGGGGCTGGGAGTCACTGAAGCTTTCTTT. Translation: CASSPEGLGVTEAFF. The full variable domain, completed using reference TRBV28 and TRBJ1-1, is DVKVTQSSRYLVKRTGEKVFLECVQDMDHENMFWYRQDPGLGLRLIYFSYDVKMKEKGDIPEGYSVSREKKERFSLILESASTNQTSMYLCASSPEGLGVTEAFFGQGTRLTVV.

The chain uses TRBV7-9 and TRBJ1-2; D unclear. Germline lookup yields CDR1 SEHNR and CDR2 FQNEAQ (reference sequence). The CDR3 extends over 17 amino acids. V was trimmed by 2 bases and J by 0 bases, leaving 16 bases between them. The CDR3 sequence: CASSLRIFRVSNYGYTF. The CDR3 DNA reads as TGTGCCAGCAGCTTAAGGATATTCCGGGTCTCTAACTATGGCTACACCTTC.

The V call is TRBV2, the J call TRBJ2-7; a weak D match, TRBD1 (6 bases). Trimming took off 5 bases at V and 7 bases at J, with 12 bases between the two ends. The CDR3 sequence is 12 residues long. Germline CDR1 reads SNHLY; CDR2 reads FYNNEI. The CDR3 region has the DNA TGTGCCAGCAGTTGGGGGCTTGGGGAGCAGTACTTC. Amino acid sequence: CASSWGLGEQYF.

This clone showed up just a few times. The V and J genes are TRBV6-2 or TRBV6-3 and TRBJ2-7, with TRBD2 as a possible D gene (5 bases). CDR3 length: 13 residues. Per the germline V gene, CDR1 is MNHEY and CDR2 is SVGEGT. With 2 bases removed from V and 2 bases from J, the gap between germline ends came to 7 bases. This chain's CDR3 is CASSYSGPYEQYF. The DNA for the CDR3 is TGTGCCAGCAGTTACAGCGGCCCCTACGAGCAGTACTTC.

V gene TRBV6-6 combines with J gene TRBJ2-3, with 7 bases identical to TRBD1. The CDR3 runs 15 residues. Trimming took 4 bases from V and 0 from J; bases not matched to a gene: 4. Germline CDR1 is MNHNY and CDR2 is SVGAGI (reference sequence). CDR3 protein: CASSSRDSSTDTQYF. The DNA for the CDR3 is TGTGCCAGCAGTTCCCGGGACAGCAGCACAGATACGCAGTATTTT.

The rearrangement links TRBV5-4 to TRBJ1-1; no definite D call. This CDR3 contains 14 residues. Trimming shortened V by 4 bases and J by 8 bases, and 18 bases separated the two germline ends. Germline V gene data show CDR1 as SGHNT and CDR2 as YYREEE (reference sequence). The CDR3 bases are TGTGCCAGCAGCGATGGGCCGAGGGCGACCGAAGCTTTCTTT. This translates into CASSDGPRATEAFF.

This sequence joins TRBV11-2 and TRBJ2-7, with TRBD2 identical over 8 bases. This CDR3 region has 14 residues. Trimming removed 3 bases from V and 6 bases from J; junction bases left unmatched: 7. Germline V gene data show CDR1 as SGHAT and CDR2 as FQNNGV. CDR3 DNA: TGTGCCAGCAGCTTTAATAGCGGGACGGTCGAGCAGTACTTC. This gives the protein CASSFNSGTVEQYF.

The chain is built from TRBV28 and TRBJ2-6; the D gene could be TRBD1 or TRBD2 (6 bases each). CDR1 MDHEN and CDR2 SYDVKM come from the germline V gene. Trimming left V 11 bases short and J 4 bases short, with 18 bases between. There are 15 residues in the CDR3. The CDR3 nucleotides read TGTGCCGGATCCTCAGGGGCGGGAGGGGCCAACGTCCTGACTTTC. Encoded protein: CAGSSGAGGANVLTF.

The chain joins TRBV2 to TRBJ2-7; D gene ambiguous. The CDR3 spans 11 residues. Germline lookup yields CDR1 SNHLY and CDR2 FYNNEI. Trimming removed 6 bases from V and 3 bases from J, with 6 bases in between. The CDR3: CASRRGYEQYF. CDR3 nucleotides: TGTGCCAGCAGGCGTGGCTACGAGCAGTACTTC. The variable domain in full, with the rest retrieved from reference TRBV2 and TRBJ2-7, is EPEVTQTPSHQVTQMGQEVILRCVPISNHLYFYWYRQILGQKVEFLVSFYNNEISEKSEIFDDQFSVERPDGSNFTLKIRSTKLEDSAMYFCASRRGYEQYFGPGTRLTVT.

V and J are TRBV7-2 and TRBJ2-5, with no clear D. V was trimmed by 3 bases and J by 0 bases, leaving 5 bases between them. The germline CDR1 and CDR2 sequences are SGHTA and FQGNSA. The CDR3 loop spans 13 amino acids. The CDR3 sequence: CASSFYHQETQYF. The CDR3 nucleotides read TGTGCCAGCAGCTTTTACCACCAAGAGACCCAGTACTTC.

This chain links TRBV3-1 (or the pseudogene TRBV3-2) with TRBJ1-2; D call uncertain. The CDR3 runs 14 residues. CDR1 and CDR2 from the germline V gene are LGHDT and YNNKEL (reference sequence). Trimming left V 0 bases short and J 6 bases short, with 11 bases between. CDR3: CASSQEDLRDGYTF. CDR3 nucleotides: TGTGCCAGCAGCCAAGAAGACCTAAGGGATGGCTACACCTTC.

The rearrangement uses TRBV19 and TRBJ2-1, with TRBD2 matching over 13 bases. This CDR3 spans 15 amino acids. J was trimmed by 5 bases and V by 5 bases; bases with no gene match: 3. The germline V gene encodes CDR1 LNHDA and CDR2 SQIVND (reference sequence). CDR3 protein: CASSALAGGNNEQFF. For the CDR3, the DNA is TGTGCCAGTAGTGCACTAGCGGGAGGGAACAATGAGCAGTTCTTC.

V is TRBV7-8 and J is TRBJ2-1, with 11 bases that match TRBD2. The CDR3 has 19 amino acids. The germline V gene has CDR1 SGHVS and CDR2 FQNEAQ. Trimming cost V 1 base and J 3 bases; bases outside gene matches: 11. This CDR3 reads CASSLVTSGALPSYNEQFF. The CDR3 region has the DNA TGTGCCAGCAGCTTAGTGACTAGCGGGGCTCTCCCTAGCTACAATGAGCAGTTCTTC.

V and J are TRBV7-8 and TRBJ2-4; possible D gene TRBD2, 6 bases. V was trimmed by 5 bases and J by 1 base, leaving 15 bases between them. The CDR3 length is 16 residues. Germline CDR1 reads SGHVS; CDR2 reads FQNEAQ. CDR3 sequence reads: CASSVGTAAAKNIQYF. The CDR3 bases are TGTGCCAGCAGCGTAGGGACTGCCGCTGCCAAAAACATTCAGTACTTC.

The chain links TRBV6-5 to TRBJ1-1; D might be TRBD1 (5 bases). CDR1 and CDR2 from the germline V gene are MNHEY and SVGAGI. The V and J ends lost 0 bases and 5 bases respectively, with 16 bases between them. This CDR3 contains 16 residues. The CDR3 DNA follows: TGTGCCAGCAGTTACTCGAGGGGCTTAAGGCCGACTGAAGCTTTCTTT. It encodes CASSYSRGLRPTEAFF.

In its sample, this clone was seen once. The V call is TRBV7-2, the J call TRBJ1-2; 7 nucleotides line up with TRBD1. V shed 5 bases and J 4 bases; nucleotides not matched to a gene: 7. Germline-derived CDR1 and CDR2 are SGHTA and FQGNSA. CDR3 length: 14 amino acids. The CDR3 coding sequence is TGTGCCAGCAGCGTGACAGGGATCCCCTATGGCTACACCTTC. As protein: CASSVTGIPYGYTF.

CDR3 in amino acids: CASSERTGAGTEAFF. CDR3 coding DNA: TGCGCCAGCAGCGAAAGGACAGGGGCTGGCACTGAAGCTTTCTTT. The J gene is TRBJ1-1, the V gene TRBV4-1, with TRBD1 matching over 9 bases. Trimming removed 5 bases from V and 4 bases from J; junction bases left unmatched: 8. This CDR3 spans 15 amino acids. Germline loops: CDR1 MGHRA, CDR2 YSYEKL.

The CDR3 loop reads CASSLIDYLRGAYNEQFF. The DNA of the CDR3 is TGTGCCAGCAGCTTGATAGACTACCTCCGGGGCGCCTACAATGAGCAGTTCTTC. The rearrangement uses TRBV7-3 and TRBJ2-1; the D call may be TRBD1 or TRBD2 (5 bases each). Germline CDR1 reads SGHTA; CDR2 reads FQGTGA. Trimming stripped 3 bases from V and 2 bases from J, with 20 bases between. The CDR3 contains 18 residues.

The V call is TRBV21-1, the J call TRBJ1-5; TRBD1 reflects the table's D call only, with no check against the DNA. TRBV21-1 has pseudogene status. This CDR3 spans 15 amino acids. The chain's CDR3 is CASSTKGVGNQPQHF. For the CDR3, the DNA is TGTGCCAGCAGCACCAAGGGGGTTGGCAATCAGCCCCAGCATTTT.

The V gene is TRBV7-3, the J gene TRBJ2-3; no definite D call. The germline gives CDR1 SGHTA, CDR2 FQGTGA. This CDR3 has 12 amino acids. Trimming cost V 5 bases and J 2 bases, with 5 bases left between them. CDR3 sequence (DNA): TGTGCCAGCAGCCACGACACAGATACGCAGTATTTT. It translates to CASSHDTDTQYF.

As DNA, the CDR3 is TGCGCCAGCAGCCAAGATTACGATCCCCTCTCATTCAATGAGCAGTTCTTC. Its protein product is CASSQDYDPLSFNEQFF. The chain links TRBV4-3 to TRBJ2-1, with D unresolved. This CDR3 has 17 residues. Trimming took off 0 bases at V and 6 bases at J, with 18 bases between the two ends. The V gene's germline CDR1 is LGHNA and CDR2 YSLEER.

The CDR3 here is CASSPGDRYETEAFF. The CDR3 coding sequence is TGTGCCAGTTCTCCCGGGGACAGGTATGAAACTGAAGCTTTCTTT. The rearrangement joins TRBV19 to TRBJ1-1; 8 bases are shared with TRBD1. The trim removed 8 bases at V and 5 bases at J, leaving 13 bases unmatched. From germline, CDR1 is LNHDA and CDR2 SQIVND (reference sequence). This CDR3 comprises 15 residues.

The chain links TRBV18 to TRBJ1-1; 8 nucleotides agree with TRBD1. Per germline, CDR1 KGHSH and CDR2 LQKENI. CDR3 size: 15 residues. J lost 4 bases, V lost 4 bases, and 8 bases had no gene match. CDR3 sequence: CASSLRQGTGTEAFF. In nucleotides, the CDR3 is TGTGCCAGCTCACTCAGACAGGGGACGGGCACTGAAGCTTTCTTT. The full variable domain, in which reference TRBV18 and TRBJ1-1 provide the parts outside the CDR3, is NAGVMQNPRHLVRRRGQEARLRCSPMKGHSHVYWYRQLPEEGLKFMVYLQKENIIDESGMPKERFSAEFPKEGPSILRIQQVVRGDSAAYFCASSLRQGTGTEAFFGQGTRLTVV.

The V and J genes are TRBV7-9 and TRBJ1-1, with 8 bases lining up with TRBD1. Germline V gene lookup returns CDR1 SEHNR and CDR2 FQNEAQ (reference sequence). This CDR3 has 14 amino acids. V shed 4 bases, J shed 6 bases, and the junction held 7 bases outside the gene matches. CDR3 in DNA: TGTGCCAGCAGCTCGGACAGGGCATGGGCTGAAGCTTTCTTT. This translates into CASSSDRAWAEAFF.

This chain uses TRBV24-1 with TRBJ2-1; D remains unclear. CDR3 length: 16 amino acids. Per the germline V gene, CDR1 is KGHDR and CDR2 is SFDVKD. V lost 2 bases, J lost 0 bases, and 10 bases lay in between. CDR3 protein: CATSDSPSYSYNEQFF. The CDR3 region has the DNA TGTGCCACCAGTGATTCTCCATCTTACTCCTACAATGAGCAGTTCTTC.

The chain recombines TRBV6-2 or TRBV6-3 with TRBJ1-3; the D gene is possibly TRBD1 (6 bases). V lost 2 bases to trimming and J lost 2 bases, with 7 bases between them. Germline lookup yields CDR1 MNHEY and CDR2 SVGEGT. The CDR3 totals 14 residues. CDR3 DNA: TGTGCCAGCAGTTACGGGGGCGCTGGAAACACCATATATTTT. Translating it yields CASSYGGAGNTIYF.

This sequence joins TRBV6-1 and TRBJ2-7; TRBD2 matches at 7 bases. The germline CDR1 and CDR2 sequences are MNHNS and SASEGT. There are 16 residues in the CDR3. V trimming: 2 bases; J trimming: 3 bases; junction bases outside the gene matches: 10. The CDR3, as DNA: TGTGCCAGCAGTGAATGGGGCGGGAGTCCAAGCTACGAGCAGTACTTC. The encoded protein is CASSEWGGSPSYEQYF.